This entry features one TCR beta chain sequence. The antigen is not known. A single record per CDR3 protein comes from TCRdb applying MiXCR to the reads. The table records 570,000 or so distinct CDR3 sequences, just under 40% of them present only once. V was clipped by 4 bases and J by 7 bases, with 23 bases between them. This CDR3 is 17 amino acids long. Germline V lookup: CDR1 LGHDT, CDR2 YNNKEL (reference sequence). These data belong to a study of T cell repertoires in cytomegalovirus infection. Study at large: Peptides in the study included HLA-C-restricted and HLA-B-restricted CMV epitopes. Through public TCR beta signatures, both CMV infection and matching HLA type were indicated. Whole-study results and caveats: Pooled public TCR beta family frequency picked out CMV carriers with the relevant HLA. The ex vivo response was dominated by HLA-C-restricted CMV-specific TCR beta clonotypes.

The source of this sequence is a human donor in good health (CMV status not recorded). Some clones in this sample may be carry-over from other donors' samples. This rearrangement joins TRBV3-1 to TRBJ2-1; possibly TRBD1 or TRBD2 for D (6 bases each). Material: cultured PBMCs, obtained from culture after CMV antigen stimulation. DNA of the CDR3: TGTGCCAGCAGCCCCGAACCATGGGGGGCTATACCGAATGAGCAGTTCTTC. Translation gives CASSPEPWGAIPNEQFF.